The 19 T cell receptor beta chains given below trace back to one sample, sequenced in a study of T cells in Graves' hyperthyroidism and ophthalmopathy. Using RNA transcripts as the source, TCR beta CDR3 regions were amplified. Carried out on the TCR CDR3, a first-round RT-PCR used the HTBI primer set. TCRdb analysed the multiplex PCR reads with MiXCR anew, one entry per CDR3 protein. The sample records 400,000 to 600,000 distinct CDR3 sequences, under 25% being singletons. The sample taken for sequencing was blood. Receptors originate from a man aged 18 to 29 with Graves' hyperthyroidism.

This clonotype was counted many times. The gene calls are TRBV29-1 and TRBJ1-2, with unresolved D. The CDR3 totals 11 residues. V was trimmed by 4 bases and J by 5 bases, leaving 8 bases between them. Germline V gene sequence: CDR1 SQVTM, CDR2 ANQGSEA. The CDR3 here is CSVGAAYGYTF. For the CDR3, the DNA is TGCAGCGTTGGGGCAGCTTATGGCTACACCTTC.

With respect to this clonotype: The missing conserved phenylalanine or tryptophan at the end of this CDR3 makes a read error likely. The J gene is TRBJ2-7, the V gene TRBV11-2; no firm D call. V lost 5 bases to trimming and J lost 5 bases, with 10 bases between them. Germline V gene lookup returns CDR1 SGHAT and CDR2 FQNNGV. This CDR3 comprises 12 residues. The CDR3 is CASSNRPHEQYC. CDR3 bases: TGTGCCAGCAGCAATCGGCCCCACGAGCAGTACTGC.

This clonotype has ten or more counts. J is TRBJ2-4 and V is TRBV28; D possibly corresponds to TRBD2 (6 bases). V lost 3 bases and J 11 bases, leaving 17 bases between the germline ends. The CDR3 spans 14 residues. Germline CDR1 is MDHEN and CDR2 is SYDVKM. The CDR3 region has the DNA TGTGCCAGCAGTTTGGAGGAGGGGTCAAGGGTTCAGTACTTC. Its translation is CASSLEEGSRVQYF. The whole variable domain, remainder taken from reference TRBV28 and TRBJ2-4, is DVKVTQSSRYLVKRTGEKVFLECVQDMDHENMFWYRQDPGLGLRLIYFSYDVKMKEKGDIPEGYSVSREKKERFSLILESASTNQTSMYLCASSLEEGSRVQYFGAGTRLSVL.

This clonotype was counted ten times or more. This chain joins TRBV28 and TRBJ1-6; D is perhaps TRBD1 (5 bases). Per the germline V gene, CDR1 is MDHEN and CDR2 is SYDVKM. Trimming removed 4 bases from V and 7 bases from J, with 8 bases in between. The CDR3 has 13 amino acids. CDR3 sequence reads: CASSSSGNSPLHF. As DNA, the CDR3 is TGTGCCAGCAGTTCCTCAGGGAATTCACCCCTCCACTTT.

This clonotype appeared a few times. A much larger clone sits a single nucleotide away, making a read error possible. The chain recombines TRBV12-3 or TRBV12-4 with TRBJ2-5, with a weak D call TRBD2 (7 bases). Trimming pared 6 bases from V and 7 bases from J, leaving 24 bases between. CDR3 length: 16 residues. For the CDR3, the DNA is TGTGCCAGCAGGGCCCAAAATCCGGGGGGCGAAGGGACCCAGTACTTC. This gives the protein CASRAQNPGGEGTQYF.

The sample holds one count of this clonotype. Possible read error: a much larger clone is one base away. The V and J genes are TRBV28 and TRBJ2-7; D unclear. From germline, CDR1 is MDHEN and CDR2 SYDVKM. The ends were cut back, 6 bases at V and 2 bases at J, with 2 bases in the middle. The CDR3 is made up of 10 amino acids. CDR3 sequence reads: CASRPYEQYF. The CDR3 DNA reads TGTGCCAGCAGGCCCTACGAGCAGTACTTC.

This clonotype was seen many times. CDR3 amino acids: CASSYRGTVNTGELFF. The CDR3, as DNA: TGTGCCAGCAGTTACCGCGGGACGGTGAACACCGGGGAGCTGTTTTTT. The V gene is TRBV6-5, the J gene TRBJ2-2; perhaps TRBD2 as D (6 bases). The CDR3 totals 16 residues. Germline CDR1 reads MNHEY; CDR2 reads SVGAGI. The germline V and J ends were trimmed by 2 bases and 1 base, with 11 bases remaining between them.

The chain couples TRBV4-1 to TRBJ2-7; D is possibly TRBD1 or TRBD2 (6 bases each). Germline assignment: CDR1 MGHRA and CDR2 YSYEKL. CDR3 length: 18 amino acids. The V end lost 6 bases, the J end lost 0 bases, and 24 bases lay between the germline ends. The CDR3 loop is CASRDSPMRGASSYEQYF. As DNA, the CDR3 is TGCGCCAGCAGGGACAGTCCCATGAGGGGGGCCAGCTCCTACGAGCAGTACTTC.

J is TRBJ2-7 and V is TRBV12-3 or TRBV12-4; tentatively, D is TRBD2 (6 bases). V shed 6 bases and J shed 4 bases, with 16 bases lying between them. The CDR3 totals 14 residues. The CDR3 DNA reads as TGTGCCAGCAGCTCGGCTTGGAGCGGGTACGAGCAGTACTTC. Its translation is CASSSAWSGYEQYF.

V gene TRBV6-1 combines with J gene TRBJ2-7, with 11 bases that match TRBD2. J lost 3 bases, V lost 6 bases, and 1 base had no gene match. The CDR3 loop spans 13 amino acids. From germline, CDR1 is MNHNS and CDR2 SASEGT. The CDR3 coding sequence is TGTGCCAGCAGGGGGACTAGCGGCTACGAGCAGTACGTC. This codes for CASRGTSGYEQYV.

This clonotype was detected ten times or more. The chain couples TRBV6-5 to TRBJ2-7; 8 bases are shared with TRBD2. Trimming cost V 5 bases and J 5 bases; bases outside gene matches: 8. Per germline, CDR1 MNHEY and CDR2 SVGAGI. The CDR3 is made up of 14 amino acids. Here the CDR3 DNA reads TGTGCCAGCAGTCCACTAGCGGTCCGCGACGAGCAGTACTTC. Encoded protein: CASSPLAVRDEQYF.

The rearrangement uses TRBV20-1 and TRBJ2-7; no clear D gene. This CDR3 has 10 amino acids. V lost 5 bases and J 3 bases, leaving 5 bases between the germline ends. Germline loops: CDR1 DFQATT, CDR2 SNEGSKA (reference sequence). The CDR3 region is CSALYYEQYF. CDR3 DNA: TGCAGTGCTCTCTACTACGAGCAGTACTTC.

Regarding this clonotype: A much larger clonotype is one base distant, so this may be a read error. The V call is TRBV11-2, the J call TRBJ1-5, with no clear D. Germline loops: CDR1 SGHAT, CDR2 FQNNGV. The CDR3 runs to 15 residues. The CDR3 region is CAGSLGTLHNQPQHF. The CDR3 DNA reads TGTGCCGGCAGCTTAGGTACCCTCCACAATCAGCCCCAGCATTTT.

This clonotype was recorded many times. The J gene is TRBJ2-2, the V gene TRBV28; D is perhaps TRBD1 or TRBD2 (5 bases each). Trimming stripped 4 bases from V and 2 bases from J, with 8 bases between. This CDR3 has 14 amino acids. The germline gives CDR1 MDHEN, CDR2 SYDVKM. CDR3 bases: TGTGCCAGCAGTTCGGGGCCCAACACCGGGGAGCTGTTTTTT. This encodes CASSSGPNTGELFF.

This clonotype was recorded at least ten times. The CDR3 protein is CASSPSRGRYGYTF. The CDR3 nucleotides read TGTGCCAGCAGTCCCTCAAGGGGGAGGTATGGCTACACCTTC. The gene calls are TRBV6-1 and TRBJ1-2; D is perhaps TRBD1 (6 bases). The V and J ends lost 5 bases and 5 bases respectively, with 15 bases between them. Germline CDR1 is MNHNS and CDR2 is SASEGT. The CDR3 totals 14 residues.

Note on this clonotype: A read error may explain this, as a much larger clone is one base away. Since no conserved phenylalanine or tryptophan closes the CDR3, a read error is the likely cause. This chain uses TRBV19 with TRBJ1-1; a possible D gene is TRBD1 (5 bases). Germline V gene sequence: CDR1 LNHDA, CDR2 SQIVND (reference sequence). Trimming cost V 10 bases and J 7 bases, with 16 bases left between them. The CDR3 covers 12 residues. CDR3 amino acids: CATFSGGVEAFY. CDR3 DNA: TGTGCCACCTTTTCTGGGGGGGTTGAAGCTTTCTAT.

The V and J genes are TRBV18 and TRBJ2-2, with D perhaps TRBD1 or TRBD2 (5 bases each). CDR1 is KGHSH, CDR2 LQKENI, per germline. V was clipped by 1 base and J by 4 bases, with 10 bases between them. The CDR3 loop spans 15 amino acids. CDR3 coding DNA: TGTGCCAGCTCACCACAGGGGACCCCCACCGGGGAGCTGTTTTTT. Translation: CASSPQGTPTGELFF.

CDR3 sequence reads: CASSPRDRGGDTEAFF. As DNA, the CDR3 is TGTGCCAGCAGTCCCCGGGACAGGGGCGGGGACACTGAAGCTTTCTTT. The chain uses TRBV27 and TRBJ1-1; 10 nucleotides agree with TRBD1. Losses at the gene ends were 5 bases for V and 3 bases for J; bases not matched to a gene: 9. The CDR3 length is 16 residues. Germline lookup yields CDR1 MNHEY and CDR2 SMNVEV (reference sequence).

The CDR3 is CSARGLQQGFTDEAFF. The CDR3 region has the DNA TGCAGTGCTAGGGGCCTCCAACAAGGGTTTACCGATGAAGCTTTCTTT. This chain joins TRBV20-1 and TRBJ1-1; no definite D call. The CDR3 length is 16 residues. V was trimmed by 3 bases and J by 7 bases, leaving 24 bases between them. Germline values: CDR1 DFQATT, CDR2 SNEGSKA (reference sequence).